The rows below give T cell receptor beta chains drawn from one sample of a study of cytomegalovirus exposure and HLA in healthy donors. Here immunoSEQ multiplex PCR was the method, and the copy in TCRdb shows in-frame clones only, minus some. The sample lists roughly 150,000 clones; 75% to 90% were seen once. The sequencing input was PBMCs. These receptors all stem from a female donor in good health and CMV-seronegative. CDR3s include the opening cysteine and the closing phenylalanine or tryptophan. D genes are given only for firm matches. Size is omitted from some rows. Given values are once, few, many or a class for expanded clones.

>.|TRBJ2-5|TRBV28|.
TGTGCCAGCACCCCCTGGGGGGAAGAGACCCAGTACTTC
CASTPWGEETQYF
>.|TRBJ1-3|TRBV19|.
TGTGCCAGTAGCCCCCGGGACAACACTGGAAACACCATATATTTT
CASSPRDNTGNTIYF
>TRBD1|TRBJ2-5|TRBV6-5|.
TGTGCCAGCAGCCAGGACAGGGGTGGGGAGACCCAGTACTTC
CASSQDRGGETQYF
>TRBD2|TRBJ2-1|TRBV29-1|.
TGCAGCGTTGAACCGGCTAGCGGGAGGGCCTACAATGAGCAGTTCTTC
CSVEPASGRAYNEQFF
>.|TRBJ1-4|TRBV5-4|.
TGTGCCAGCAGCCTCACCGCGGAGGCAACTAATGAAAAACTGTTTTTT
CASSLTAEATNEKLFF
>TRBD2|TRBJ2-1|TRBV15|few
TGTGCCACCAGCAGAGATGCGGGGGGCTCCTACAATGAGCAGTTCTTC
CATSRDAGGSYNEQFF
>TRBD2|TRBJ2-1|TRBV7-9|.
TGTGCCAGCGGTCAGACTAGCGGGAGTGCAGGTGAGCAGTTCTTC
CASGQTSGSAGEQFF
>.|TRBJ2-1|TRBV15|.
TGTGCCACCAGCAGCCGCTCAACTAGTGCTCTAAATGAGCAGTTCTTC
CATSSRSTSALNEQFF
>TRBD1|TRBJ1-1|TRBV27|.
TGTGCCAGCAGTTCGACAGGGGGCGTCTCTGAAGCTTTCTTT
CASSSTGGVSEAFF
>TRBD1|TRBJ1-1|TRBV6-5|.
TGTGCCAGCAGTTATAAGACAGGGGGAGGCACTGAAGCTTTCTTT
CASSYKTGGGTEAFF
>.|TRBJ2-3|TRBV5-8|.
TGTGCCAGCAGCTCTTTTAAGGAGAACACAGATACGCAGTATTTT
CASSSFKENTDTQYF
>.|TRBJ1-3|TRBV7-9|.
TGTGCCAGCAGCTTAGGCGGTCAGGGCTCTGGAAACACCATATATTTT
CASSLGGQGSGNTIYF
>TRBD2|TRBJ2-7|TRBV28|once
TGTGCCAGCAGCCTGATAGGCGGGAGGGCCCCCGAGCAGTACTTC
CASSLIGGRAPEQYF
>.|TRBJ2-2|TRBV2|few
TGTGCCAGCAGTGATGGCAGGTTGAACACCGGGGAGCTGTTTTTT
CASSDGRLNTGELFF
>TRBD1|TRBJ2-2|TRBV4-1|.
TGCGCCAGCAGCATCAGGACAGGGGGATACAAGGAGGAGCTGTTTTTT
CASSIRTGGYKEELFF
>.|TRBJ1-1|TRBV6-5|once
TGTGCCAGCAGGGGCACAGGGACCACTGAAGCTTTCTTT
CASRGTGTTEAFF
>.|TRBJ2-5|TRBV11-2|.
TGTGCCAGCAGCGCGAGCGGTCCGGGAGTGGAGACCCAGTACTTC
CASSASGPGVETQYF
>.|TRBJ2-5|TRBV29-1|.
TGCAGCGTGGTGGGCGGGGTCCAAGAGACCCAGTACTTC
CSVVGGVQETQYF
>TRBD2|TRBJ2-1|TRBV6-5|.
TGTGCCAGCAGTTCCGTAGCGGGAGTGGAAGGCAATGAGCAGTTCTTC
CASSSVAGVEGNEQFF
>TRBD2|TRBJ2-1|TRBV11-2|.
TGTGCCAGCAGCTTCTGGACTAGCGGGAGGGCCCTGAATGAGCAGTTCTTC
CASSFWTSGRALNEQFF
>TRBD1|TRBJ1-2|TRBV7-9|.
TGTGCCAGCAGCTCGCCGGGACAGGGGGCTTCTAGCTATGGCTACACCTTC
CASSSPGQGASSYGYTF
>TRBD2|TRBJ2-7|TRBV27|.
TGTGCCAGCAAGACTAGCGGGCTTGCCTACGAGCAGTACTTC
CASKTSGLAYEQYF
>.|TRBJ2-7|TRBV7-9|.
TGTGCCAGTCGCTCAGACGGGGACGAGCAGTACTTC
CASRSDGDEQYF
>TRBD2|TRBJ2-3|TRBV28|once
TGTGCCAGCAGTTTAGCGGGAGGCACAGATACGCAGTATTTT
CASSLAGGTDTQYF
>TRBD1|TRBJ2-1|TRBV4-1|.
TGCGCCAGCAGCCAAGAAACAGGGGGCTACTACAATGAGCAGTTCTTC
CASSQETGGYYNEQFF